This TCR beta chain was recorded in a study of blood T cells in healthy people across ages. Caucasian individuals from Russia who were healthy and aged roughly 6 to 95 acted as donors. For the second PCR, which ran for roughly 7 to 11 cycles, a sample-barcoded 5' primer and a J-beta primer mix were used. TCRdb used MiXCR to reprocess the 5' RACE reads, holding one entry per CDR3 protein. Of 790,000 or so distinct CDR3 sequences listed, roughly 50% were seen once; the top ten hold more than 25%. There are 15 residues in the CDR3. Germline V gene sequence: CDR1 SGDLS, CDR2 YYNGEE. Deletions cut 0 bases from V and 7 bases from J, with 16 bases between.

Sequences were obtained from blood. The origin of this receptor is a middle-aged man in good health. The V call is TRBV9, the J call TRBJ1-2; D perhaps matches TRBD1 (6 bases). Here the CDR3 reads CASSVGTAGPFGYTF. CDR3 nucleotides: TGTGCCAGCAGCGTAGGGACAGCTGGTCCTTTTGGCTACACCTTC.